This TCR beta chain was recovered during a study of shared T cell receptors in the human thymus. The germline V and J ends were trimmed by 2 bases and 2 bases, with 10 bases remaining between them. The length of the CDR3 is 15 residues. CDR1 and CDR2 (germline): MGHRA, YSYEKL. Some clones are missing from TCRdb's copy, which holds only in-frame ones; the method was immunoSEQ multiplex PCR. The table has hundreds of thousands of clones, roughly 94% seen once. This chain connects TRBV4-1 to TRBJ2-1; D might be TRBD1 or TRBD2, each matching 6 bases. The sequenced sample was thymocytes. This TCR was sampled from a human donor. In DNA form, the CDR3 reads TGCGCCAGCAGCCAACGAGGGGGGACCTACAATGAGCAGTTCTTC. Amino acids: CASSQRGGTYNEQFF.